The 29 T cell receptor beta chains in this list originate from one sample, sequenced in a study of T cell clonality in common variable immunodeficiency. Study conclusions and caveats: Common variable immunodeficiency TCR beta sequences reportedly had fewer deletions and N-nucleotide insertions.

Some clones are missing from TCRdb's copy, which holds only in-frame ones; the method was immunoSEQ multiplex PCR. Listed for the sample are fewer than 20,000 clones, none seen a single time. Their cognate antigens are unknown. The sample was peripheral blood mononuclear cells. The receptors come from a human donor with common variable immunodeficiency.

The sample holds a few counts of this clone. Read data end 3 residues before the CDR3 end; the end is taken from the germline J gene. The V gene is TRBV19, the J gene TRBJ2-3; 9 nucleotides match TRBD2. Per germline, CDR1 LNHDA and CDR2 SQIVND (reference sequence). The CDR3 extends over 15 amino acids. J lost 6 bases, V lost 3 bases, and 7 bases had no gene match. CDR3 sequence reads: CASSIRGGASDTQYF. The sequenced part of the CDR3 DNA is TGTGCCAGTAGTATCCGCGGGGGGGCTTCCGATACG.

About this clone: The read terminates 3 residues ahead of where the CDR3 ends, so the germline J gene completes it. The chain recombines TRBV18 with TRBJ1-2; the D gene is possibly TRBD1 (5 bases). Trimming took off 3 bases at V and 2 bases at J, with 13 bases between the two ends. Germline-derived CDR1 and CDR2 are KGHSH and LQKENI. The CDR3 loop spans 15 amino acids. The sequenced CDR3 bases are TGTGCCAGCTCACCCATTTCCCGACAGAACTATGGC. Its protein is CASSPISRQNYG. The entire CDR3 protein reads CASSPISRQNYGYTF.

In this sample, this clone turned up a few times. CDR3 protein: CASSHTHTNEKLFF. The sequenced part of the CDR3 DNA is TGTGCCAGCTCCCACACCCATACTAATGAAAAA. V gene TRBV18 combines with J gene TRBJ1-4, with D unresolved. The read terminates 3 residues ahead of where the CDR3 ends, so the germline J gene completes it. CDR1 is KGHSH and CDR2 is LQKENI in the germline V gene. This CDR3 has 14 residues. V dropped 6 bases and J dropped 2 bases, with 10 bases sitting between them.

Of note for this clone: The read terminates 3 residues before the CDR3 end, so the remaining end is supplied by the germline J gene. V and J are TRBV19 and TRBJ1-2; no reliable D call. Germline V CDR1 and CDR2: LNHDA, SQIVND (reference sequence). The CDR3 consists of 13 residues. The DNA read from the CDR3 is TGTGCCAGTAGTATAGGAGCGGTAGAAGGC. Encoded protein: CASSIGAVEG. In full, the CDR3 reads CASSIGAVEGYTF. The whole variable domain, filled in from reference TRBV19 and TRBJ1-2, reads DGGITQSPKYLFRKEGQNVTLSCEQNLNHDAMYWYRQDPGQGLRLIYYSQIVNDFQKGDIAEGYSVSREKKESFPLTVTSAQKNPTAFYLCASSIGAVEGYTFGSGTRLTVV.

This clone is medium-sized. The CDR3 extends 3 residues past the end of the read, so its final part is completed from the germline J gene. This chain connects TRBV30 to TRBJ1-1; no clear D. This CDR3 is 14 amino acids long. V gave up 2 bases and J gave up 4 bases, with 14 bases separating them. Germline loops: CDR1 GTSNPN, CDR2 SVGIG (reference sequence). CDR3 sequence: CAWSSFTPGTEAFF. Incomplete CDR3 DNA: TGTGCCTGGAGTTCCTTCACACCGGGCACTGAA.

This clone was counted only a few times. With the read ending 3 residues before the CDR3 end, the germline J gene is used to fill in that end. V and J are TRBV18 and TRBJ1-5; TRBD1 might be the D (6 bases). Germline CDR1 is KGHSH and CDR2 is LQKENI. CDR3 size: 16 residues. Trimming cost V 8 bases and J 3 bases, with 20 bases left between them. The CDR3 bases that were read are TGTGCCAGCGCACGAGAGGTAGGGGGAGCCAATCAGCCC. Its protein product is CASAREVGGANQP. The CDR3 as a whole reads CASAREVGGANQPQHF.

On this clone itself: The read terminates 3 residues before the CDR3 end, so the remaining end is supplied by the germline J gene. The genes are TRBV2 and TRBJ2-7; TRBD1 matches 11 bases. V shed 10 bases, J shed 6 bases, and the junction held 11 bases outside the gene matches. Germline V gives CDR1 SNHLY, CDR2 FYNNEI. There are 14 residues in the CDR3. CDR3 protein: CATGRDRGDLEQYF. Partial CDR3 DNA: TGTGCCACCGGCCGGGACAGGGGGGATCTCGAG.

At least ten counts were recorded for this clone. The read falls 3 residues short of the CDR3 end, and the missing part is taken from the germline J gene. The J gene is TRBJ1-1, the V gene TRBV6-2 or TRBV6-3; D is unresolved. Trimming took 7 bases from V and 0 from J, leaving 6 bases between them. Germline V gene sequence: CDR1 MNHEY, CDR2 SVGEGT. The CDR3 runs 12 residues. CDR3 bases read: TGTGCCAGCAACAGATTGAACACTGAA. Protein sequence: CASNRLNTE. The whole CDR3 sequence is CASNRLNTEAFF.

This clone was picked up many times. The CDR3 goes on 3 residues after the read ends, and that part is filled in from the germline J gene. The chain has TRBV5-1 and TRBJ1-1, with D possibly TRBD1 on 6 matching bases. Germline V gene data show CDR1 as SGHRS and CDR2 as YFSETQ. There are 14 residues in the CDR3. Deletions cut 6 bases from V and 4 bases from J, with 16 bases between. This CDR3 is CASNSGQRGTEAFF. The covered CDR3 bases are TGCGCCAGCAACTCGGGACAACGGGGCACTGAA.

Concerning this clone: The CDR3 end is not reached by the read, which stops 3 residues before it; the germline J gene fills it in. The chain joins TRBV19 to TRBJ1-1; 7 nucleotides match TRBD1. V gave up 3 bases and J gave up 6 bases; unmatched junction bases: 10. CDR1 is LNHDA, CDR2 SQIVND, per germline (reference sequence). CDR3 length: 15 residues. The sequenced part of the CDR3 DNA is TGTGCCAGTAGTATCCGGACAGGAAGAATGGCTGAA. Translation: CASSIRTGRMAE. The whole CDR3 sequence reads CASSIRTGRMAEAFF.

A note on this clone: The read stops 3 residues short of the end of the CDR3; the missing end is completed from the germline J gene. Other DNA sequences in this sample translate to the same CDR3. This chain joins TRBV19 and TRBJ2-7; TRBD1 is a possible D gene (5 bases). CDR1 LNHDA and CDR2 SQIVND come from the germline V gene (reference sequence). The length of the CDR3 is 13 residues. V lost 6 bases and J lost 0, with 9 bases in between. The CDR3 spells CASRGQSSYEQYF. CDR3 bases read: TGTGCCAGTAGGGGGCAAAGCTCCTACGAG.

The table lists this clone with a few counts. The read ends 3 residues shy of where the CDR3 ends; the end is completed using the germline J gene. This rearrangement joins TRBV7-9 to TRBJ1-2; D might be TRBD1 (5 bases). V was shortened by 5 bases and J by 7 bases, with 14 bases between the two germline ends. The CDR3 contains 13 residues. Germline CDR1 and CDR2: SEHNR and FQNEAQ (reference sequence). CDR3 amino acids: CASSPHGRGGYTF. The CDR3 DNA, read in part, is TGTGCCAGCAGCCCCCATGGGAGGGGTGGC.

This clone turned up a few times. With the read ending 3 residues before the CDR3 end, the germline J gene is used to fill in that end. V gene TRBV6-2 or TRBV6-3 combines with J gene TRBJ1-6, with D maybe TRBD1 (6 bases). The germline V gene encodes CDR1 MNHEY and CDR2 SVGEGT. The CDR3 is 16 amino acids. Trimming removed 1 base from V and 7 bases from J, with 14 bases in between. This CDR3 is CASSYLGAAGNSPLHF. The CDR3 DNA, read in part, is TGTGCCAGCAGTTACTTGGGGGCCGCCGGGAATTCACCC.

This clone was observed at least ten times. CDR3 bases read: TGTGCCAGCAGCTTAACAAGGGCCACAACCTATGGC. This translates into CASSLTRATTYG. The CDR3 as a whole reads CASSLTRATTYGYTF. The gene calls are TRBV7-3 and TRBJ1-2; D is unresolved. The observed sequence ends 3 residues before the CDR3 terminus, with the missing tail filled in from the germline J gene. From germline, CDR1 is SGHTA and CDR2 FQGTGA. The CDR3 is made up of 15 amino acids. Trimming took off 0 bases at V and 4 bases at J, with 12 bases between the two ends.

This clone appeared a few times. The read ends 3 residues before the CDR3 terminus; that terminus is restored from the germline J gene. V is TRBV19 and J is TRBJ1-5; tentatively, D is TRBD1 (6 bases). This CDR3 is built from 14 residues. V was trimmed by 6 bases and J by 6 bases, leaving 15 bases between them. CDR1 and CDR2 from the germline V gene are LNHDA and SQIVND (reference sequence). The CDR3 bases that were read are TGTGCCAGTAGCGGGGGGGGCGGGGTTCAGCCC. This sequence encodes CASSGGGGVQP. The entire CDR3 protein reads CASSGGGGVQPQHF.

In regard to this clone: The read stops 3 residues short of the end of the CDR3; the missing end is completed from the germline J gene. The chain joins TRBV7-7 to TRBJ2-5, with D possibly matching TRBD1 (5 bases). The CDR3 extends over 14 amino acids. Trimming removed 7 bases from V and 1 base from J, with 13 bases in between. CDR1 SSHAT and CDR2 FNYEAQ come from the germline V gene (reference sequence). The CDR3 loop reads CASIHLGPQETQYF. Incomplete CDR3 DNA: TGTGCCAGCATCCACCTGGGGCCCCAAGAGACC.

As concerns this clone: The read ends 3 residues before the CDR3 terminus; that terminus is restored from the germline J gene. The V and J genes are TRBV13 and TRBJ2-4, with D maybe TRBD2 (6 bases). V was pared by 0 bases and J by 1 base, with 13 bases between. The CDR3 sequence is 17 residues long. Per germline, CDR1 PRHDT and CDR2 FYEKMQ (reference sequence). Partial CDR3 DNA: TGTGCCAGCAGCTTAGGCCCGGGACGGGGGGCCAAAAACATT. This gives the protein CASSLGPGRGAKNI. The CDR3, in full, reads CASSLGPGRGAKNIQYF.

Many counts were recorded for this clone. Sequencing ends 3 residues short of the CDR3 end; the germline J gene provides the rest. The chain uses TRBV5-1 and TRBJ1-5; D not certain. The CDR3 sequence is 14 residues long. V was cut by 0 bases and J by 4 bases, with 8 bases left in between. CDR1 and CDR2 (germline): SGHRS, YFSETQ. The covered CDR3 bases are TGCGCCAGCAGCTTGGGTGTATCTAATCAGCCC. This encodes CASSLGVSNQP. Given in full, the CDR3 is CASSLGVSNQPQHF.

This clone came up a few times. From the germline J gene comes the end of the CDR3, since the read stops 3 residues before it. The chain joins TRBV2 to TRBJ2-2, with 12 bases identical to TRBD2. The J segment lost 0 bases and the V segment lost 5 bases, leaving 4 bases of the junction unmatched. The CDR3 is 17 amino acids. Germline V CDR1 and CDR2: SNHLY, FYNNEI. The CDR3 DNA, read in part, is TGTGCCAGCAGTCAACGGACTAGCGGGGCGAACACCGGGGAG. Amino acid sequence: CASSQRTSGANTGE. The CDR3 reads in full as CASSQRTSGANTGELFF. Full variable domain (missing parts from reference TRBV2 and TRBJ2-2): EPEVTQTPSHQVTQMGQEVILRCVPISNHLYFYWYRQILGQKVEFLVSFYNNEISEKSEIFDDQFSVERPDGSNFTLKIRSTKLEDSAMYFCASSQRTSGANTGELFFGEGSRLTVL.

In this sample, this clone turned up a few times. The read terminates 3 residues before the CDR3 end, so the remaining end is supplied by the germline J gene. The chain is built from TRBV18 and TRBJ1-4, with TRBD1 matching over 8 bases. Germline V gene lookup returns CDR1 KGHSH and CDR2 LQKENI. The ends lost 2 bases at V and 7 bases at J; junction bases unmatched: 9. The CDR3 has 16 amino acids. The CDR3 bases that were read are TGTGCCAGCTCACCATCCCCGGACAGGGTGACTGAAAAA. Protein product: CASSPSPDRVTEK. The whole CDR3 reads CASSPSPDRVTEKLFF.

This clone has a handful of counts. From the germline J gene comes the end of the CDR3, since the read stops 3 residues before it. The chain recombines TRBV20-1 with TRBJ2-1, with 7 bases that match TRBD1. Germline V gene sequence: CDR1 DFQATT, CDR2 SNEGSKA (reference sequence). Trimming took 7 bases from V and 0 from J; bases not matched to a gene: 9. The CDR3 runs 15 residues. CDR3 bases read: TGCAGTGTACGAAGACAGGGCAACTCCTACAATGAG. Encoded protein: CSVRRQGNSYNE. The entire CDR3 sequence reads CSVRRQGNSYNEQFF.

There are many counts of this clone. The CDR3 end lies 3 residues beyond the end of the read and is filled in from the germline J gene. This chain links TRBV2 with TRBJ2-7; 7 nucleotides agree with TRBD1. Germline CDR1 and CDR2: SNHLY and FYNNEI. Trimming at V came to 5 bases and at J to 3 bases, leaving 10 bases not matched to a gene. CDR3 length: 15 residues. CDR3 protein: CASSSDRFRFYEQYF. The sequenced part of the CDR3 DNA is TGTGCCAGCAGTTCGGACAGGTTTCGTTTCTACGAG.

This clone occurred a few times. CDR3 DNA (partial): TGTGCCAGCAGCGTAGGGGGACAGGGGGGATCACCC. Translating it yields CASSVGGQGGSP. The CDR3 in full is CASSVGGQGGSPLHF. The rearrangement links TRBV7-9 to TRBJ1-6; 11 bases are shared with TRBD1. The CDR3 end falls 3 residues outside the read, so it is completed with the germline J gene. Looked up from germline, CDR1 is SEHNR and CDR2 is FQNEAQ (reference sequence). The junction had 7 bases not matched to a gene; V was cut back by 5 bases and J by 10 bases. The CDR3 totals 15 residues.

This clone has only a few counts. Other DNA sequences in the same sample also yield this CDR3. The sequenced CDR3 bases are TGTGCCAGCTCACCCGACTCTTACGAG. Encoded protein: CASSPDSYE. The entire CDR3 protein is CASSPDSYEQYF. This chain connects TRBV18 to TRBJ2-7; D unclear. The read halts 3 residues ahead of the CDR3 end, with the missing end drawn from the germline J gene. Trimming took 3 bases from V and 4 from J, leaving 7 bases between them. CDR3 length equals 12 residues. The germline gives CDR1 KGHSH, CDR2 LQKENI. Variable domain in full (rest from reference TRBV18 and TRBJ2-7): NAGVMQNPRHLVRRRGQEARLRCSPMKGHSHVYWYRQLPEEGLKFMVYLQKENIIDESGMPKERFSAEFPKEGPSILRIQQVVRGDSAAYFCASSPDSYEQYFGPGTRLTVT.

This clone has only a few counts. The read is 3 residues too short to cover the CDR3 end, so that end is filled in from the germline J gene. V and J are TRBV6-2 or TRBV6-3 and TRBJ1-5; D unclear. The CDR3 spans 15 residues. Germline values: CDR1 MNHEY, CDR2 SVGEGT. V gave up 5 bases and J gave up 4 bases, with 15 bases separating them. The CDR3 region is CASSHGGGGNQPQHF. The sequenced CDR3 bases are TGTGCCAGCAGTCACGGTGGTGGCGGGAATCAGCCC.

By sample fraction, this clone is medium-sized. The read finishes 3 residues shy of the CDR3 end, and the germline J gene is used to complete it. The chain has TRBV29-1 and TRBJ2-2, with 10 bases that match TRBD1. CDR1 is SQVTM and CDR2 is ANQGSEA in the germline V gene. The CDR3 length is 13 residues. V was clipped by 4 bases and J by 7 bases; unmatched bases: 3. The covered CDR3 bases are TGCAGCGTTGGGGACAGGGGTATCGGGGAG. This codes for CSVGDRGIGE. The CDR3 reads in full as CSVGDRGIGELFF.

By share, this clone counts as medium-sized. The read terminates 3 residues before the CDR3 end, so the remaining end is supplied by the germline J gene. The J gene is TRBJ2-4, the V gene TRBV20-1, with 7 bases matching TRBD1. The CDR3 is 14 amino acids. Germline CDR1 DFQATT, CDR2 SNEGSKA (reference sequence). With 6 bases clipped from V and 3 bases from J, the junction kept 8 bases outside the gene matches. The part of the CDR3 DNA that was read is TGCAGTGCCATGTTTAGGGACAGCAAAAACATT. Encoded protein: CSAMFRDSKNI. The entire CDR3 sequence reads CSAMFRDSKNIQYF.

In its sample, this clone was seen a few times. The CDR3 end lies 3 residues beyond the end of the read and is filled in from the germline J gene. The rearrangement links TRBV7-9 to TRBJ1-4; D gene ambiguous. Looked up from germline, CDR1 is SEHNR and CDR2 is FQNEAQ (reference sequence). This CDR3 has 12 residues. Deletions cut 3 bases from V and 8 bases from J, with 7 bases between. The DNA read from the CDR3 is TGTGCCAGCAGCTTGACACACGAAAAA. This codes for CASSLTHEK. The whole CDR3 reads CASSLTHEKLFF.

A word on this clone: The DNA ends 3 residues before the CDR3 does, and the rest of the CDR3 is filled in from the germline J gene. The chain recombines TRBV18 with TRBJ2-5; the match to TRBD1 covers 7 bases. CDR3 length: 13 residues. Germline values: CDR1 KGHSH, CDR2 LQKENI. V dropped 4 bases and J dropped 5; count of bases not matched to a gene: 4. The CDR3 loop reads CASSLGQVETQYF. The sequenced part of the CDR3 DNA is TGTGCCAGCTCACTCGGACAGGTGGAGACC.